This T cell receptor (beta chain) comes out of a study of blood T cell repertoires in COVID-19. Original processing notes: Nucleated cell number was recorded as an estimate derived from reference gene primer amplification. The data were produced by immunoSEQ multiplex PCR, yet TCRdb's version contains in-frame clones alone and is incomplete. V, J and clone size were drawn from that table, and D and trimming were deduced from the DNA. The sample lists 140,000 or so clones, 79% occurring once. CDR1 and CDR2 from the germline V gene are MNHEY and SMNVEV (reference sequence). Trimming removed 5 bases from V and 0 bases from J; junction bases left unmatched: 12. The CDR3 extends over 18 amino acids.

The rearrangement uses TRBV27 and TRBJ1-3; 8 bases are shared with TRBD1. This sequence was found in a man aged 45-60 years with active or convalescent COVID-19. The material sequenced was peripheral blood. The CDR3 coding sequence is TGTGCCAGCAGTGCCTCGACAGGGGCCCCTGCCTCTGGAAACACCATATATTTT. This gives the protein CASSASTGAPASGNTIYF.